The clone carrying this T cell receptor (beta chain) was detected only a few times. Time point: newly diagnosed GD, antithyroid drugs for less than 3 months. After RNA was extracted from PBMCs, the TCR library was made from it. CDR3 length: 14 amino acids. Per the germline V gene, CDR1 is SQVTM and CDR2 is ANQGSEA. After removal of 3 bases from V and 4 bases from J, the junction contained 7 bases not matched to a gene. This sample stems from a study of regulatory T cells in long-lasting Graves disease. Library construction for TCR beta used iRepertoire HTBI primers and Arm-PCR of CDR3 regions. Via MiXCR, TCRdb re-called the multiplex PCR reads, giving one row per CDR3 protein. Among 440,000 or so distinct CDR3 sequences listed, around 15% were seen once. A further study also used this sample, focusing on T cells in Graves' hyperthyroidism and ophthalmopathy. According to that study: Primed by the HTBI set, a first-round RT-PCR was run on the TCR CDR3. Blood held most thyroid clonotypes expanded above 0.001 frequency.

The input for sequencing was peripheral blood mononuclear cells (PBMCs), taken at new diagnosis, from a patient treated with antithyroid drugs. The gene calls are TRBV29-1 and TRBJ1-1, with 8 bases aligning to TRBD1. This receptor was obtained from a woman in her thirties with Graves disease. CDR3 nucleotides: TGCAGCGTTGACAATGACAGGGGAATCACTGAAGCTTTCTTT. It translates to CSVDNDRGITEAFF.